This T cell receptor (beta chain) is from a study of T cells expressing NK-cell markers. Following a re-call of the 5' RACE reads, TCRdb has one entry per CDR3 protein and lacks DNA. Its table records a few hundred thousand distinct CDR3 sequences. CDR3 length: 14 amino acids. The specimen was blood T cells: a sorted CD56 or NKG2C T cell subset, CD4+ or CD8+ T cells, or bulk PBMC T cells (not recorded which). V is TRBV12-3 or TRBV12-4 and J is TRBJ2-7. This TCR came from a man between 18 and 29 years old in good health. The CDR3 sequence: CASRSDRGSYEQYF.